A selection of T cell receptor beta chains follows, all from one sample in a study of radiotherapy plus CTLA-4 blockade in lung cancer. Assay: immunoSEQ multiplex PCR; the TCRdb copy retains only in-frame clones and omits some. The repertoire has under 65,000 clones, around 75% of them found once; the top ten carry roughly 8.5%. The sample was peripheral blood, taken from a patient treated with radiotherapy plus ipilimumab. These receptor sequences come from a human donor with non-small cell lung cancer who had a complete response to radiotherapy plus ipilimumab. Both conserved end residues are part of each CDR3. A D gene is named only where the DNA matches it firmly. Size is omitted from some rows. Given values are once, few, many or a class for expanded clones.

J,size,length,V,D,DNA,CDR3
TRBJ2-7,-,13,TRBV5-1,TRBD1,TGCGCCAGCAGCGATGGACAGGTCTACGAGCAGTACTTC,CASSDGQVYEQYF
TRBJ2-1,-,15,TRBV19,-,TGTGCCAGTAGCCATACTAGCTTTTTGGACAATGAGCAGTTCTTC,CASSHTSFLDNEQFF
TRBJ1-4,-,14,TRBV7-2,-,TGTGCCAGCCGGGTACGAGGGGGGGGTGAAAAACTGTTTTTT,CASRVRGGGEKLFF
TRBJ1-5,-,14,TRBV29-1,-,TGCAGCGTTGGAGGTGGGGCGGGCAATCAGCCCCAGCATTTT,CSVGGGAGNQPQHF
TRBJ2-5,-,16,TRBV4-3,TRBD2,TGCGCCAGCAGCCAAGGGACTAGCGGGGCTCAAGAGACCCAGTACTTC,CASSQGTSGAQETQYF
TRBJ1-6,once,15,TRBV19,TRBD1,TGTGCCAGTAGTAAAGGGACAGGGATGAATTCACCCCTCCACTTT,CASSKGTGMNSPLHF
TRBJ2-7,-,15,TRBV30,TRBD1,TGTGCCTGGAGTGGGACCGGGACAGGGGAGACCGAGCAGTACTTC,CAWSGTGTGETEQYF
TRBJ1-5,-,15,TRBV7-2,TRBD1,TGTGCCAGCAGCTTGCAACAGGGGTTAGGTCAGCCCCAGCATTTT,CASSLQQGLGQPQHF
TRBJ2-5,once,18,TRBV7-9,-,TGTGCCAGCAGCTTAATGGAGGGCCGAGGATTGTTTCGAGAGACCCAGTACTTC,CASSLMEGRGLFRETQYF
TRBJ2-1,few,16,TRBV7-2,-,TGTGCCAGCAGCTTGGTTTCCAGCGGTCCCTACAATGAGCAGTTCTTC,CASSLVSSGPYNEQFF